The TCR beta chain under discussion was sequenced for a study of blood T cell repertoires in COVID-19. This CDR3 is 14 amino acids long. V lost 6 bases and J lost 10, with 20 bases in between. CDR1 SGDLS and CDR2 YYNGEE come from the germline V gene. Produced via immunoSEQ multiplex PCR; TCRdb's table is partial and in-frame only. The sample carries some 430,000 clones, about 92% recorded once. Symptom resolution, clearance, or two negative PCRs marked donors in Cohort 3 as recovered. The TCR sequence derives from a man younger than 35 who had recovered from COVID-19. The source material was PBMCs or T cells enriched from blood (not recorded which). The rearrangement joins TRBV9 to TRBJ2-1; TRBD2 might be the D (7 bases). CDR3 amino acids: CASNGGPGEYEQFF. The CDR3 DNA sequence: TGTGCCAGCAACGGGGGGCCAGGGGAGTACGAGCAGTTCTTC.